One sample yielded the 27 T cell receptor beta chains listed below, sequenced in a study of PD-1 blockade in classical Hodgkin lymphoma (dated by TCRdb to the early 2020s). The library was built by means of the immunoSEQ multiplex PCR assay. The immuneACCESS repertoire file appears here via TCRdb, limited to in-frame rearrangements. These files lack a portion of the clones; in checked studies, under half of the deficit traces to unresolved V genes, and the cause of the others is not known. This sample has around 11,000 clones in its table, and roughly four fifths of those were observed once. About 3.5% of the sample is taken by the ten largest. The sample's time point, from its label and the paper: cycle 4 day 1 (C4D1), after five to seven weeks of nivolumab. Relapse after autologous stem cell transplantation had occurred in all trial patients, and cohorts A, B and C were distinguished by prior brentuximab vedotin exposure. Using a Miltenyi CD4+ T cell isolation kit, CD4+ T cells were purified from thawed PBMCs through magnetic negative selection.

The sequenced sample was CD4+ T cells from blood, obtained before the fourth cycle of nivolumab. These receptors were taken from a human donor with classical Hodgkin lymphoma.

This chain uses TRBV10-3 with TRBJ2-2, with D maybe TRBD1 (5 bases). V lost 7 bases and J lost 4, with 13 bases in between. This CDR3 comprises 14 residues. In germline, CDR1 is ENHRY, CDR2 SYGVKD. The CDR3 DNA follows: TGTGCCATCAACGGCAGGGTGGGCACCGGGGAGCTGTTTTTT. Translated, it gives CAINGRVGTGELFF.

The chain employs TRBV2 and TRBJ2-7; possibly TRBD2 for D (6 bases). V shed 4 bases and J shed 7 bases, with 17 bases lying between them. The CDR3 has 14 residues. Germline loops: CDR1 SNHLY, CDR2 FYNNEI. CDR3 in amino acids: CASSVVDGRGEQYF. The CDR3 DNA reads TGTGCCAGCAGTGTTGTGGACGGACGGGGGGAGCAGTACTTC.

This rearrangement joins TRBV4-1 to TRBJ2-3; 8 bases fit TRBD1. This CDR3 is built from 15 residues. Germline V gives CDR1 MGHRA, CDR2 YSYEKL. V gave up 1 base and J gave up 4 bases; unmatched junction bases: 4. CDR3 protein: CASSQGTGYPDTQYF. CDR3 bases: TGCGCCAGCAGCCAAGGGACAGGGTATCCAGATACGCAGTATTTT.

The rearrangement uses TRBV5-6 and TRBJ1-5; the D is unclear. Germline-derived CDR1 and CDR2 are SGHDT and YYEEEE. The CDR3 runs 14 residues. V was clipped by 4 bases and J by 2 bases, with 10 bases between them. CDR3 nucleotides: TGTGCCAGCAGCCCGGGCGGGGGCAATCAGCCCCAGCATTTT. Its translation is CASSPGGGNQPQHF.

Remarks on this clone: At the DNA level, this CDR3 is encoded by other sequences in the same sample as well. This chain joins TRBV29-1 and TRBJ2-4; possible D gene TRBD2, 6 bases. There are 14 residues in the CDR3. Germline V gives CDR1 SQVTM, CDR2 ANQGSEA. Trimming pared 7 bases from V and 4 bases from J, leaving 17 bases between. CDR3 sequence: CSAEEGRAKNIQYF. The CDR3 region has the DNA TGCAGCGCCGAGGAGGGCAGGGCAAAAAACATTCAGTACTTC.

Written as DNA, the CDR3 is TGCGCCAGCGCGGGCGATACAGGGGTAACTAATGAAAAACTGTTTTTT. Its protein is CASAGDTGVTNEKLFF. This chain connects TRBV5-1 to TRBJ1-4, with 7 bases matching TRBD1. Germline V lookup: CDR1 SGHRS, CDR2 YFSETQ. After removal of 7 bases from V and 1 base from J, the junction contained 10 bases not matched to a gene. There are 16 residues in the CDR3.

The V call is TRBV6-5, the J call TRBJ2-1; D remains ambiguous. The CDR3 is 15 amino acids. Trimming removed 6 bases from V and 5 bases from J, with 17 bases in between. Germline V gives CDR1 MNHEY, CDR2 SVGAGI. The CDR3 nucleotides are TGTGCCAGCAGCCCGGGCTCCTCAAGTAACAATGAGCAGTTCTTC. Amino acids: CASSPGSSSNNEQFF.

This clone has just a few counts. The chain recombines TRBV4-2 with TRBJ2-3; D is uncertain. The V gene's germline CDR1 is LGHNA and CDR2 YNFKEQ. V was cut by 4 bases and J by 4 bases, with 15 bases left in between. CDR3 size: 15 residues. CDR3 residues: CASSPSRGTPDTQYF. Written as DNA, the CDR3 is TGTGCCAGCAGCCCCTCCCGAGGAACGCCAGATACGCAGTATTTT.

A single count supports this clone. This chain links TRBV14 with TRBJ2-1; 11 positions agree with TRBD2. This CDR3 is built from 15 residues. Per germline, CDR1 SGHDN and CDR2 FVKESK. Unmatched junction bases numbered 4, after V lost 2 bases and J lost 7 bases. The CDR3 region is CASSQRVAGGNEQFF. In DNA, the CDR3 is TGTGCCAGCAGCCAAAGGGTAGCGGGAGGGAATGAGCAGTTCTTC. Complete variable domain (other parts from reference TRBV14 and TRBJ2-1): EAGVTQFPSHSVIEKGQTVTLRCDPISGHDNLYWYRRVMGKEIKFLLHFVKESKQDESGMPNNRFLAERTGGTYSTLKVQPAELEDSGVYFCASSQRVAGGNEQFFGPGTRLTVL.

The chain recombines TRBV7-9 with TRBJ1-6; 7 positions match TRBD1. Germline V gene sequence: CDR1 SEHNR, CDR2 FQNEAQ (reference sequence). Germline trimming cut 4 bases from V and 9 bases from J; bases unmatched to any gene: 9. The CDR3 is 15 residues long. The CDR3 region is CASSSRTGIGSPLHF. The CDR3 bases are TGTGCCAGCAGCTCCCGGACAGGAATAGGTTCACCCCTCCACTTT.

The chain recombines TRBV28 with TRBJ1-2; tentatively, D is TRBD1 (6 bases). The CDR3 extends over 15 amino acids. Germline assignment: CDR1 MDHEN and CDR2 SYDVKM. V was pared by 7 bases and J by 8 bases, with 23 bases between. The CDR3 spells CASKRNGGVGSGYTF. The CDR3 bases are TGTGCCAGCAAAAGAAATGGGGGCGTAGGTTCGGGCTACACCTTC.

This chain joins TRBV18 and TRBJ2-5, with D perhaps matching TRBD2 (5 bases). The DNA end lines up better with TRBJ2-7; the J call may be wrong. This CDR3 spans 16 amino acids. Germline V CDR1 and CDR2: KGHSH, LQKENI. Here the CDR3 DNA reads TGTGCCAGCTCACCAGTAAGCGGAGAAAAGGTCTACGAGCAGTACTTC. This translates into CASSPVSGEKVYEQYF.

This clone was detected a few times. This CDR3 is CASNLASGDGGYTF. The CDR3 DNA is TGTGCCAGCAACCTGGCGTCAGGGGATGGTGGCTACACCTTC. V gene TRBV6-5 combines with J gene TRBJ1-2; tentatively, D is TRBD1 (6 bases). Trimming stripped 7 bases from V and 7 bases from J, with 19 bases between. The CDR3 extends over 14 amino acids. CDR1 is MNHEY, CDR2 SVGAGI, per germline.

The count of this clone is one. V and J are TRBV18 and TRBJ2-4; D gene uncertain. The CDR3 contains 13 residues. From germline, CDR1 is KGHSH and CDR2 LQKENI. With 0 bases removed from V and 7 bases from J, the gap between germline ends came to 7 bases. The CDR3 reads CASSPPSMNIQYF. The CDR3 DNA is TGTGCCAGCTCACCACCCTCTATGAACATTCAGTACTTC.

This chain joins TRBV10-3 and TRBJ2-7; 8 nucleotides match TRBD1. The CDR3 runs to 14 residues. Germline V lookup: CDR1 ENHRY, CDR2 SYGVKD. V lost 4 bases to trimming and J lost 3 bases; unmatched junction nucleotides: 5. CDR3 sequence (DNA): TGTGCCATCAGTGGGCAAGACAGGGGCTACGAGCAGTACTTC. Translated: CAISGQDRGYEQYF.

The chain couples TRBV25-1 to TRBJ2-5; unclear D gene. Germline V gene sequence: CDR1 MGHDK, CDR2 SYGVNS. The CDR3 has 13 amino acids. Trimming left V 6 bases short and J 7 bases short, with 15 bases between. CDR3 loop: CASRDYSLGTQYF. CDR3 coding DNA: TGTGCCAGCAGGGATTATAGCCTCGGGACCCAGTACTTC.

This clone was counted between two and nine times. The genes are TRBV18 and TRBJ2-4, with 13 bases aligning to TRBD2. Germline V gene sequence: CDR1 KGHSH, CDR2 LQKENI. V dropped 3 bases and J dropped 11; count of bases not matched to a gene: 4. The CDR3 totals 14 residues. CDR3 in amino acids: CASSPGLAGSVQYF. The CDR3 DNA reads as TGTGCCAGCTCACCGGGACTAGCGGGATCGGTTCAGTACTTC.

This chain connects TRBV4-1 to TRBJ2-7; the D gene is possibly TRBD2 (5 bases). In germline, CDR1 is MGHRA, CDR2 YSYEKL. The CDR3 contains 16 residues. The V and J ends lost 0 bases and 0 bases respectively, with 12 bases between them. This CDR3 is CASSQEAAEVSYEQYF. CDR3 coding DNA: TGCGCCAGCAGCCAAGAGGCCGCGGAGGTCTCCTACGAGCAGTACTTC.

The V gene is TRBV29-1, the J gene TRBJ2-1; 7 nucleotides align to TRBD2. V lost 8 bases to trimming and J lost 2 bases; unmatched junction nucleotides: 6. The germline gives CDR1 SQVTM, CDR2 ANQGSEA. The CDR3 is made up of 13 amino acids. The CDR3 protein is CSSRGGPYNEQFF. The CDR3 bases are TGCAGCTCCCGGGGAGGGCCCTACAATGAGCAGTTCTTC.

The chain couples TRBV18 to TRBJ2-1; D might be TRBD1 or TRBD2, each matching 5 bases. Trimming took 2 bases from V and 13 from J, leaving 9 bases between them. The length of the CDR3 is 11 residues. Germline V gene data show CDR1 as KGHSH and CDR2 as LQKENI. The CDR3, as DNA: TGTGCCAGCTCACCAGGGGACGTACAGTTCTTC. Its protein product is CASSPGDVQFF.

The V gene is TRBV5-5, the J gene TRBJ1-6; tentatively, D is TRBD1 (5 bases). This CDR3 has 14 amino acids. V was trimmed by 0 bases and J by 6 bases, leaving 7 bases between them. Germline V CDR1 and CDR2: SGHKS, YYEKEE (reference sequence). Here the CDR3 reads CASSLGQPNSPLHF. CDR3 DNA sequence: TGTGCCAGCAGCTTGGGACAGCCTAATTCACCCCTCCACTTT.

The V call is TRBV27, the J call TRBJ1-2; the match to TRBD1 covers 8 bases. CDR1 and CDR2 (germline): MNHEY, SMNVEV (reference sequence). The CDR3 length is 15 residues. Trimming removed 2 bases from V and 4 bases from J; junction bases left unmatched: 6. CDR3 coding DNA: TGTGCCAGCAGTTTAAGTACAGGGGGGCGCTATGGCTACACCTTC. Amino acids: CASSLSTGGRYGYTF.

This rearrangement joins TRBV4-1 to TRBJ2-1; tentatively, D is TRBD2 (6 bases). Trimming left V 2 bases short and J 5 bases short, with 16 bases between. This CDR3 spans 16 amino acids. Germline lookup yields CDR1 MGHRA and CDR2 YSYEKL. The CDR3 protein is CASSQPTGRGDNEQFF. CDR3 DNA: TGCGCCAGCAGCCAACCCACCGGGCGGGGTGACAATGAGCAGTTCTTC.

The rearrangement joins TRBV28 to TRBJ2-7; 8 nucleotides agree with TRBD2. J gave up 4 bases and V 4 bases, and 12 bases lay outside the gene matches. The CDR3 sequence is 16 residues long. CDR1 is MDHEN, CDR2 SYDVKM, per germline. CDR3 loop: CASSWLPSGLGYEQYF. CDR3 coding DNA: TGTGCCAGCAGTTGGCTGCCATCGGGACTAGGTTACGAGCAGTACTTC.

The chain is built from TRBV5-1 and TRBJ2-1; 8 nucleotides align to TRBD2. The CDR3 has 15 residues. Looked up from germline, CDR1 is SGHRS and CDR2 is YFSETQ. J lost 6 bases, V lost 0 bases, and 5 bases had no gene match. CDR3 in amino acids: CASSLDSGEGNEQFF. CDR3 nucleotide sequence: TGCGCCAGCAGCTTGGATAGCGGGGAGGGCAATGAGCAGTTCTTC.

The chain employs TRBV6-1 and TRBJ1-2; TRBD1 aligns across 7 bases. Germline-derived CDR1 and CDR2 are MNHNS and SASEGT. The CDR3 loop spans 13 amino acids. V shed 6 bases and J 4 bases; nucleotides not matched to a gene: 5. Here the CDR3 reads CASSVRDSYGYTF. In nucleotides, the CDR3 is TGTGCCAGCAGCGTTAGGGACAGCTATGGCTACACCTTC.

J is TRBJ2-2 and V is TRBV27; 9 nucleotides line up with TRBD1. Germline V gene lookup returns CDR1 MNHEY and CDR2 SMNVEV (reference sequence). V lost 6 bases to trimming and J lost 5 bases; unmatched junction nucleotides: 7. This CDR3 contains 15 residues. The CDR3 sequence: CASRIGTGRTGELFF. The CDR3 coding sequence is TGTGCCAGCAGAATTGGGACAGGGAGAACCGGGGAGCTGTTTTTT.